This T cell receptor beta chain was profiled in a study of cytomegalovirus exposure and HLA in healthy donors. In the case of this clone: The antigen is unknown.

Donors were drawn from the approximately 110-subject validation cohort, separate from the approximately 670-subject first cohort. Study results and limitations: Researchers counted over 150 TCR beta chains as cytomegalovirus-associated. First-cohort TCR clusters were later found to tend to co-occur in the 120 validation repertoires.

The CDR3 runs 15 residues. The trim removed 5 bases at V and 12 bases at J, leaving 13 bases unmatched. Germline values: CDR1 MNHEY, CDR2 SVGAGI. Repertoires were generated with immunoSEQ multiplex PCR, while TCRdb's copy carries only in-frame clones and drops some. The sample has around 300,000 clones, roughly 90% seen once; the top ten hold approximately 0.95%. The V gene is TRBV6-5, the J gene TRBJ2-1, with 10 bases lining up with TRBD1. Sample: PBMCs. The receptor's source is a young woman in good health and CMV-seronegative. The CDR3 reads CASSGSGTGVPGQFF. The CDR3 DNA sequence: TGTGCCAGCAGTGGATCCGGGACAGGGGTCCCTGGGCAGTTCTTC.